The 10 T cell receptor beta chains given below trace back to one sample, sequenced in a study of blood T cell repertoires in COVID-19. Sequencing was performed with immunoSEQ multiplex PCR; in TCRdb, only in-frame clones are kept and a portion is missing. The sample has some 180,000 clones, about four fifths seen once. Sequencing input: peripheral blood. The receptor set was obtained from a woman of 80 years or more with acute or convalescent COVID-19.

The rearrangement uses TRBV24-1 and TRBJ2-1; 8 positions agree with TRBD2. The CDR3 loop spans 16 amino acids. CDR1 is KGHDR and CDR2 is SFDVKD in the germline V gene. V shed 5 bases and J 9 bases; nucleotides not matched to a gene: 14. CDR3 region: CATSGYVTGGPGEQFF. CDR3 DNA: TGTGCCACCAGTGGTTATGTGACGGGGGGGCCCGGTGAGCAGTTCTTC.

V gene TRBV4-2 combines with J gene TRBJ2-2, with 11 bases that match TRBD1. Germline trimming cut 3 bases from V and 6 bases from J; bases unmatched to any gene: 9. The V gene's germline CDR1 is LGHNA and CDR2 YNFKEQ. CDR3 length: 17 amino acids. The CDR3 reads CASSQIPGQGVAGELFF. CDR3 nucleotides: TGTGCCAGCAGCCAGATCCCGGGACAGGGGGTGGCCGGGGAGCTGTTTTTT.

This clone showed up just a few times. The chain combines TRBV25-1 with TRBJ1-1; D perhaps matches TRBD1 (5 bases). The CDR3 sequence is 15 residues long. V shed 2 bases and J shed 0 bases, with 10 bases lying between them. The V gene's germline CDR1 is MGHDK and CDR2 SYGVNS. As DNA, the CDR3 is TGTGCCAGCAGTGAAGGGGGGACGGTGAACACTGAAGCTTTCTTT. It yields the protein CASSEGGTVNTEAFF.

V is TRBV2 and J is TRBJ1-1; D call uncertain. Per germline, CDR1 SNHLY and CDR2 FYNNEI. With 4 bases removed from V and 4 bases from J, the gap between germline ends came to 10 bases. The CDR3 is made up of 13 amino acids. The CDR3 nucleotides read TGTGCCAGCAGTGCTGACCCGGGCACTGAAGCTTTCTTT. Translation: CASSADPGTEAFF.

The chain is built from TRBV4-3 and TRBJ2-2, with D unclear. The CDR3 is 15 amino acids. Germline V CDR1 and CDR2: LGHNA, YSLEER. V was shortened by 2 bases and J by 0 bases, with 7 bases between the two germline ends. The CDR3, as DNA: TGCGCCAGCAGCCAAAATTCAGCGAACACCGGGGAGCTGTTTTTT. Residues: CASSQNSANTGELFF.

The rearrangement links TRBV4-1 to TRBJ2-2; 8 bases map to TRBD2. This CDR3 has 19 amino acids. The V segment lost 0 bases and the J segment 5 bases; nucleotides outside the gene matches: 14. The germline V gene encodes CDR1 MGHRA and CDR2 YSYEKL. CDR3 loop: CASSQDPSRSGRGTGELFF. The CDR3 DNA reads as TGCGCCAGCAGCCAAGATCCCTCACGAAGCGGGAGAGGGACCGGGGAGCTGTTTTTT.

This clone was seen only once. The chain's CDR3 is CASSLALGLAGANVLTF. In nucleotides, the CDR3 is TGTGCCAGCAGCTTAGCGCTGGGGCTGGCTGGGGCCAACGTCCTGACTTTC. This chain uses TRBV7-9 with TRBJ2-6; D is perhaps TRBD1 (5 bases). Germline values: CDR1 SEHNR, CDR2 FQNEAQ (reference sequence). V was cut by 0 bases and J by 2 bases, with 11 bases left in between. The CDR3 length is 17 residues.

This clone is a singleton in its sample. The chain carries TRBV6-2 or TRBV6-3 and TRBJ1-1; D perhaps matches TRBD1 (6 bases). CDR3 size: 14 residues. The ends were cut back, 4 bases at V and 4 bases at J, with 13 bases in the middle. The germline gives CDR1 MNHEY, CDR2 SVGEGT. The CDR3 loop is CASSLTGSGTEAFF. CDR3 bases: TGTGCCAGCAGTTTGACAGGCAGCGGCACTGAAGCTTTCTTT.

CDR3 nucleotides: TGTGCCAGCAGCTTTGACAGCGGGAGTTACAATGAGCAGTTCTTC. This encodes CASSFDSGSYNEQFF. The chain links TRBV5-4 to TRBJ2-1, with 8 bases identical to TRBD2. The junction had 5 bases not matched to a gene; V was cut back by 2 bases and J by 4 bases. This CDR3 has 15 residues. Germline V CDR1 and CDR2: SGHNT, YYREEE (reference sequence).

The chain is built from TRBV6-1 and TRBJ1-1; D is uncertain. V dropped 1 base and J dropped 7 bases, with 13 bases sitting between them. This CDR3 region has 14 residues. Germline V gene sequence: CDR1 MNHNS, CDR2 SASEGT. The CDR3 loop reads CASSEVQALSEAFF. The CDR3 DNA reads as TGTGCCAGCAGTGAAGTCCAGGCCCTGAGTGAAGCTTTCTTT.